Listed here are 16 T cell receptor beta chains from one sample, sequenced in a study of blood T cell repertoires in COVID-19. Some clones are missing from TCRdb's copy, which holds only in-frame ones; the method was immunoSEQ multiplex PCR. Here the sample spans about 120,000 clones, approximately 85% being singletons. The sample taken for sequencing was peripheral blood. Receptors originate from a man older than 75 with acute or convalescent COVID-19.

V is TRBV7-2 and J is TRBJ2-2, with 7 bases that match TRBD1. Per the germline V gene, CDR1 is SGHTA and CDR2 is FQGNSA. The CDR3 sequence is 17 residues long. V was pared by 5 bases and J by 2 bases, with 11 bases of the junction left unmatched. The CDR3 here is CASSLGARQGNTGELFF. DNA of the CDR3: TGTGCCAGCAGCCTCGGGGCCCGACAGGGCAACACCGGGGAGCTGTTTTTT.

This rearrangement joins TRBV5-5 to TRBJ1-1; D ambiguous. CDR1 and CDR2 from the germline V gene are SGHKS and YYEKEE (reference sequence). The CDR3 is 15 amino acids. The V end was cut by 4 bases, the J end by 4 bases, with 17 bases between. CDR3 nucleotides: TGTGCCAGCAGCATGGCCCGGCGGGAGAGCACTGAAGCTTTCTTT. Its protein is CASSMARRESTEAFF.

The chain combines TRBV28 with TRBJ2-7, with D perhaps TRBD1 (5 bases). The CDR3 runs 14 residues. Trimming shortened V by 5 bases and J by 3 bases, and 14 bases separated the two germline ends. The germline gives CDR1 MDHEN, CDR2 SYDVKM. CDR3 amino acids: CASSPTGNFYEQYF. The CDR3, as DNA: TGTGCCAGCAGTCCAACAGGAAATTTCTACGAGCAGTACTTC.

This clone was picked up one time. The rearrangement links TRBV5-1 to TRBJ2-1; 9 bases agree with TRBD2. V shed 0 bases and J 9 bases; nucleotides not matched to a gene: 7. The CDR3 is made up of 15 amino acids. Germline V gene lookup returns CDR1 SGHRS and CDR2 YFSETQ. The CDR3 is CASSLEGTSSSEQFF. The CDR3 region has the DNA TGCGCCAGCAGCTTGGAAGGGACTAGCTCTAGTGAGCAGTTCTTC.

The chain has TRBV11-2 and TRBJ2-1; a possible D gene is TRBD2 (6 bases). Germline CDR1 SGHAT, CDR2 FQNNGV. This CDR3 comprises 14 residues. With 3 bases removed from V and 4 bases from J, the gap between germline ends came to 10 bases. The chain's CDR3 is CASSLASAYNEQFF. CDR3 bases: TGTGCCAGCAGCTTGGCTAGCGCTTACAATGAGCAGTTCTTC.

The chain has TRBV27 and TRBJ2-3, with 8 bases fitting TRBD2. Unmatched junction bases numbered 7, after V lost 9 bases and J lost 5 bases. The CDR3 consists of 13 residues. The germline V gene has CDR1 MNHEY and CDR2 SMNVEV (reference sequence). CDR3 sequence: CASKREREDTQYF. CDR3 nucleotides: TGTGCCAGTAAGCGGGAGAGGGAAGATACGCAGTATTTT.

V gene TRBV12-1 combines with J gene TRBJ2-7; the table names TRBD1, a call not compared with the DNA. TRBV12-1 is termed a pseudogene. The CDR3 loop spans 17 amino acids. The CDR3 bases are TGTGCCAGCAGCTTTGCCTTGGCGGACAGGGGGCTCCACGAGCAGTACTTC. Amino acids: CASSFALADRGLHEQYF.

The CDR3 coding sequence is TGTGCCAGCAGTCCAAGACGGACTAGCGGGAGTTTTTATGGCCTTATCGGGGAGCTGTTTTTT. Residues: CASSPRRTSGSFYGLIGELFF. V is TRBV27 and J is TRBJ2-2; 13 bases fit TRBD2. The CDR3 runs to 21 residues. CDR1 is MNHEY, CDR2 SMNVEV, per germline (reference sequence). Trimming removed 5 bases from V and 7 bases from J; junction bases left unmatched: 22.

The chain couples TRBV4-2 to TRBJ2-1, with D perhaps TRBD2 (6 bases). Per germline, CDR1 LGHNA and CDR2 YNFKEQ. CDR3 size: 14 residues. Deletions cut 0 bases from V and 8 bases from J, with 11 bases between. Here the CDR3 reads CASSQDGGDDEQFF. The CDR3 DNA sequence: TGTGCCAGCAGCCAAGATGGAGGGGACGATGAGCAGTTCTTC.

The chain joins TRBV4-1 to TRBJ2-5, with 7 bases aligning to TRBD1. With V trimmed by 1 base and J by 5 bases, 10 bases remained unmatched. The CDR3 is 16 residues long. The germline CDR1 and CDR2 sequences are MGHRA and YSYEKL. Here the CDR3 reads CASSQGQQGFGETQYF. The DNA of the CDR3 is TGCGCCAGCAGCCAAGGACAACAGGGGTTTGGGGAGACCCAGTACTTC.

V usage is TRBV7-9 and J usage is TRBJ1-2; TRBD1 aligns across 9 bases. From germline, CDR1 is SEHNR and CDR2 FQNEAQ (reference sequence). V lost 5 bases and J lost 6; bases outside the gene matches: 10. The CDR3 spans 15 residues. CDR3 amino acids: CASSARDRERNGYTF. The CDR3 coding sequence is TGTGCCAGCAGCGCGAGGGACAGGGAAAGAAATGGCTACACCTTC. The entire variable domain, with the rest obtained from reference TRBV7-9 and TRBJ1-2, is as follows: DTGVSQNPRHKITKRGQNVTFRCDPISEHNRLYWYRQTLGQGPEFLTYFQNEAQLEKSRLLSDRFSAERPKGSFSTLEIQRTEQGDSAMYLCASSARDRERNGYTFGSGTRLTVV.

The chain recombines TRBV10-1 with TRBJ2-7, with 7 bases matching TRBD2. With 11 bases clipped from V and 3 bases from J, the junction kept 10 bases outside the gene matches. CDR1 is WNHNN, CDR2 SYGVQD, per germline (reference sequence). CDR3 length: 13 amino acids. CDR3: CAGPGTTLYEQYF. The CDR3 DNA follows: TGCGCCGGGCCCGGGACTACCCTCTACGAGCAGTACTTC.

V usage is TRBV2 and J usage is TRBJ1-3; TRBD1 matches at 8 bases. Germline V gene lookup returns CDR1 SNHLY and CDR2 FYNNEI. The CDR3 runs to 17 residues. J was trimmed by 4 bases and V by 0 bases; bases with no gene match: 8. Written as DNA, the CDR3 is TGTGCCAGCAGTGAAGCTAGGACAGGGCTCTCAGGAAACACCATATATTTT. It encodes CASSEARTGLSGNTIYF.

The chain joins TRBV7-9 to TRBJ1-4; D perhaps matches TRBD1 (6 bases). The CDR3 covers 14 residues. Trimming took 3 bases from V and 7 from J, leaving 12 bases between them. Germline assignment: CDR1 SEHNR and CDR2 FQNEAQ (reference sequence). CDR3 DNA sequence: TGTGCCAGCAGCTTCTCAACAGGGAGTGAAAAACTGTTTTTT. Amino acids: CASSFSTGSEKLFF. The whole variable domain, filled in from reference TRBV7-9 and TRBJ1-4, reads DTGVSQNPRHKITKRGQNVTFRCDPISEHNRLYWYRQTLGQGPEFLTYFQNEAQLEKSRLLSDRFSAERPKGSFSTLEIQRTEQGDSAMYLCASSFSTGSEKLFFGSGTQLSVL.

J is TRBJ1-1 and V is TRBV11-3, with D tentatively TRBD1 (5 bases). Germline loops: CDR1 SGHNT, CDR2 YENEEA. V lost 3 bases and J 5 bases, leaving 10 bases between the germline ends. This CDR3 is 13 amino acids long. The CDR3 DNA sequence: TGTGCCAGCAGCTTTATCGGGGGAACTGAAGCTTTCTTT. This codes for CASSFIGGTEAFF. The full variable domain, its missing parts supplied by reference TRBV11-3 and TRBJ1-1, is EAGVVQSPRYKIIEKKQPVAFWCNPISGHNTLYWYLQNLGQGPELLIRYENEEAVDDSQLPKDRFSAERLKGVDSTLKIQPAELGDSAVYLCASSFIGGTEAFFGQGTRLTVV.

This clone has a single count. This chain joins TRBV20-1 and TRBJ2-7; TRBD1 is a possible D gene (9 bases). The CDR3 has 18 residues. V was clipped by 3 bases and J by 6 bases, with 30 bases between them. Per the germline V gene, CDR1 is DFQATT and CDR2 is SNEGSKA (reference sequence). CDR3 DNA: TGCAGTGCTAGTAGACAGGGGGGAACGGGAGGGCCCTCTGGCGAGCAGTACTTC. This codes for CSASRQGGTGGPSGEQYF.